A single count supports the clone carrying this TCR beta chain. Its antigen remains unidentified. The data belong to a study of cytomegalovirus exposure and HLA in healthy donors. Study-wide context: Across about 400 genotyped donors, roughly 80% landed in the Caucasian-associated ancestry cluster.

The PCR had 60 Vbeta and 13 Jbeta primers. Sequencing was performed with immunoSEQ multiplex PCR; in TCRdb, only in-frame clones are kept and a portion is missing. The repertoire includes approximately 270,000 clones, 80% of them detected once, and more than 0.3% sits in the top ten. Regarding donors, all were healthy bone marrow donors. CDR3 size: 15 residues. Germline CDR1 and CDR2: MNHNS and SASEGT. With 6 bases clipped from V and 5 bases from J, the junction kept 9 bases outside the gene matches. Overall study findings and caveats: Later, an analysis found that common viral pathogens appeared to be linked with several of the most significant clusters. TCR beta V- and J-gene trimming, according to a later analysis, was linked to a missense DCLRE1C variant.

The sample comprised PBMCs. The V and J genes are TRBV6-1 and TRBJ2-7; TRBD2 matches 11 bases. This TCR derives from a girl aged 2-9 years in good health and CMV-seronegative. DNA of the CDR3: TGTGCCAGCAGGCCCCCTAGCGGGAGGCTCGACGAGCAGTACTTC. Translation: CASRPPSGRLDEQYF.